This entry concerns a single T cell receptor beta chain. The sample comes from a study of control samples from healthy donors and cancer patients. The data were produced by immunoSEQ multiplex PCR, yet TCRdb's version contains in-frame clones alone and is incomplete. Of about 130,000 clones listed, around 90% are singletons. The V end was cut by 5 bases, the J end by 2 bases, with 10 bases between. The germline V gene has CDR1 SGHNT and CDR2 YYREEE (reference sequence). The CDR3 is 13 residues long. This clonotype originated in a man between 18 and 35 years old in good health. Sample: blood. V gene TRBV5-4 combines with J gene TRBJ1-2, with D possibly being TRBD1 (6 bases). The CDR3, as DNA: TGTGCCAGCAGTAATGACAGGAACTATGGCTACACCTTC. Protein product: CASSNDRNYGYTF.